This TCR beta chain emerged from a study of T cells in women clearing cervical HPV infection. Here immunoSEQ multiplex PCR was the method, and the copy in TCRdb shows in-frame clones only, minus some. The sample table sets out some 46,000 clones. Sequenced: blood buffy coat. This clonotype originated in a woman aged 18 to 75 with a cervical HPV16 infection that either progressed to CIN3+ or cleared (not recorded which).

The CDR3 spells CASSPPGLAGDEQFF. CDR3 DNA (partial): TGTGCCAGCTCACCACCGGGACTAGCGGGGGATGAG. The chain links TRBV18 to TRBJ2-1, with 14 bases aligning to TRBD2. From the germline J gene comes the end of the CDR3, since the read stops 3 residues before it. The V and J ends lost 0 bases and 8 bases, in that order; junction bases with no gene match: 0. In germline, CDR1 is KGHSH, CDR2 LQKENI. CDR3 length equals 15 residues.